This T cell receptor beta chain is from a study of regulatory T cells in long-lasting Graves disease. Looking at the study overall: Persistent Graves' disease required over 5 years of antithyroid drugs and positive TSH receptor antibodies.

Time point in this sample: persistent/refractory GD, antithyroid drugs over 5 years with positive TRAb. PBMC-derived RNA was used for the TCR library. Broader study findings: Shared public clonotypes totalled approximately 3,000 in persistent patients, compared with just under 1,000 in new patients. Persistent disease samples used TRBV28, TRBJ1-2 and TRBJ2-5 preferentially.

In building TCR beta libraries, iRepertoire HTBI primers were used together with Arm-PCR of CDR3 regions. TCRdb re-called the multiplex PCR reads with MiXCR, one entry per CDR3 protein. The sample has 650,000 to 700,000 distinct CDR3 sequences, 25% to 35% seen once; the top ten hold about 42%. This CDR3 comprises 15 residues. Trimming removed 7 bases at V and 3 bases at J, with 15 bases between. Germline CDR1 and CDR2: MNHEY and SVGEGT. On this clonotype: Its antigen is undetermined.

The chain joins TRBV6-2 or TRBV6-3 to TRBJ2-2, with D possibly matching TRBD2 (5 bases). Sequencing was performed on peripheral blood mononuclear cells (PBMCs), taken when the disease was refractory, from a patient treated with antithyroid drugs. The TCR sequence derives from a female donor with Graves disease. CDR3 in amino acids: CASISYVRDTGELFF. CDR3 sequence (DNA): TGTGCCAGCATCAGTTATGTGAGGGACACCGGGGAGCTGTTTTTT.